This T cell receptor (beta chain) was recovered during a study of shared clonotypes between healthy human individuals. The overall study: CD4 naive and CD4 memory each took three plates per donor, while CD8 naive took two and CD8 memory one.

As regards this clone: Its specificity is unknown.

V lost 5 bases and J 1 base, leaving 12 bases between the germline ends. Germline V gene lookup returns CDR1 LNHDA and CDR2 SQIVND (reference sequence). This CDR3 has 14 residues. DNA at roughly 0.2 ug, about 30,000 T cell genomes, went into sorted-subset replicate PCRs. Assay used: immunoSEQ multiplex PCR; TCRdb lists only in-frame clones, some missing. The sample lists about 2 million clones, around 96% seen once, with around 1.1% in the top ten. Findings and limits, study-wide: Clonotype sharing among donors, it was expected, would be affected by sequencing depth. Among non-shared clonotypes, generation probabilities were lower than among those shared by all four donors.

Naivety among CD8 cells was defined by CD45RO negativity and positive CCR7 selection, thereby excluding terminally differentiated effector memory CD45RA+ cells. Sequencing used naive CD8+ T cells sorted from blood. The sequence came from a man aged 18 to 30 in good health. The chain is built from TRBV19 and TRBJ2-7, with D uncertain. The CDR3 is CASSPFGPSYEQYF. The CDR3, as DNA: TGTGCCAGTAGTCCTTTCGGGCCTTCCTACGAGCAGTACTTC.